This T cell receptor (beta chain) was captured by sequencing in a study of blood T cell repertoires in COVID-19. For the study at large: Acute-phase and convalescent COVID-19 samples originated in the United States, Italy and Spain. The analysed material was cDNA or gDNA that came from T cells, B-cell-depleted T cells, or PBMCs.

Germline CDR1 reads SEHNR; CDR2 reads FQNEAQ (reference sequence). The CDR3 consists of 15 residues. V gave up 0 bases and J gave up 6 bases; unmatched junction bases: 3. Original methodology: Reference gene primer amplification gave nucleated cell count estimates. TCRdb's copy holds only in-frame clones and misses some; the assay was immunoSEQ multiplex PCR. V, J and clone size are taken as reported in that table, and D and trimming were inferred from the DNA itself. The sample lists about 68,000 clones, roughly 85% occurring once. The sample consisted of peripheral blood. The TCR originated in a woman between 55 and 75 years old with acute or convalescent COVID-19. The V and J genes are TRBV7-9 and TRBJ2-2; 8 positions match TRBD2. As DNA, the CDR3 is TGTGCCAGCAGCTTAGCAGCGGGAGTGGCCGGGGAGCTGTTTTTT. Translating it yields CASSLAAGVAGELFF.